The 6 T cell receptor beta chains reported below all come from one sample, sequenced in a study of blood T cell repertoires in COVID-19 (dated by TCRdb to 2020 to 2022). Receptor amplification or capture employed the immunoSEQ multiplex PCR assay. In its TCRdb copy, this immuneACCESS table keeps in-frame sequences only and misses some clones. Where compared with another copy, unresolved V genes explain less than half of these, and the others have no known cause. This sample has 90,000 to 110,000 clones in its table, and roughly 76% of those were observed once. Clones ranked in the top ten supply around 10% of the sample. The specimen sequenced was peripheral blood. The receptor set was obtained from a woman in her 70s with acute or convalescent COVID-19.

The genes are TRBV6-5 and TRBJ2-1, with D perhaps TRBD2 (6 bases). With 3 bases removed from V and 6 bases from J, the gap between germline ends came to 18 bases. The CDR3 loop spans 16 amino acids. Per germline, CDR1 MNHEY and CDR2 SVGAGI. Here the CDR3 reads CASSYKGATRRNEQFF. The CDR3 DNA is TGTGCCAGCAGTTATAAAGGAGCGACTAGACGCAATGAGCAGTTCTTC.

Here the CDR3 reads CASSPGRAGWADTQYF. The CDR3 coding sequence is TGTGCCAGCAGTCCCGGGCGGGCAGGATGGGCAGATACGCAGTATTTT. The chain uses TRBV28 and TRBJ2-3; possible D gene TRBD2, 5 bases. The ends were cut back, 5 bases at V and 4 bases at J, with 19 bases in the middle. The CDR3 loop spans 16 amino acids. Germline CDR1 reads MDHEN; CDR2 reads SYDVKM.

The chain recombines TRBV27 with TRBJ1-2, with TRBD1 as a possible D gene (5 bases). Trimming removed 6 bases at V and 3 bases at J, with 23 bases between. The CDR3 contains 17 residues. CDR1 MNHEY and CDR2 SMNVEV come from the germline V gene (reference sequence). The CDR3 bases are TGTGCCAGCAGCAATAACCCCCCAGGGAATTTTCACTATGGCTACACCTTC. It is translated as CASSNNPPGNFHYGYTF.

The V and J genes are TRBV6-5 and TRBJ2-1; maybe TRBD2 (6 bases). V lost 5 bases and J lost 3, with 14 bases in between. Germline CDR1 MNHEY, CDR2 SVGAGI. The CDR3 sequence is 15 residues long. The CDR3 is CASSPISGVYNEQFF. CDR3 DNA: TGTGCCAGCAGTCCCATTAGCGGTGTCTACAATGAGCAGTTCTTC.

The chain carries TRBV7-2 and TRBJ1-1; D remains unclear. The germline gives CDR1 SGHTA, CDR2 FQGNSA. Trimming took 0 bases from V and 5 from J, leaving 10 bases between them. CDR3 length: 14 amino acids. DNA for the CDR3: TGTGCCAGCAGCTTAGCGAGGGCGTCGACTGAAGCTTTCTTT. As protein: CASSLARASTEAFF.

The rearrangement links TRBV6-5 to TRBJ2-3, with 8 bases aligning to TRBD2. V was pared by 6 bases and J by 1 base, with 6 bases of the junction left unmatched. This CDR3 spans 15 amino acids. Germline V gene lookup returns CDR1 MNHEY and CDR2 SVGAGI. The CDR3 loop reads CASRVGGVGTDTQYF. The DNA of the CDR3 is TGTGCCAGCAGAGTCGGGGGGGTGGGCACAGATACGCAGTATTTT.